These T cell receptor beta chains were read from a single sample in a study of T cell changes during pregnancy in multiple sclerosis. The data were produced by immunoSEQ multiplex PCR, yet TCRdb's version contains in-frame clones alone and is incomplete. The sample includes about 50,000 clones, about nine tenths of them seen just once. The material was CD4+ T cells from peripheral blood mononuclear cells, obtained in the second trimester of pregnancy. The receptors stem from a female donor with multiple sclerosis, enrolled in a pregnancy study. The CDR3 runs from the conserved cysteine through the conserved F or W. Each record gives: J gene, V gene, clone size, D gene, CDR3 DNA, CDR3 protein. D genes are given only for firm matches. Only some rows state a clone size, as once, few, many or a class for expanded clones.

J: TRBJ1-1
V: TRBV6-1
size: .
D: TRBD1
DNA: TGTGCCAGCGCCAGGGACAGGGGACGCATTGAAGCTTTCTTT
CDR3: CASARDRGRIEAFF

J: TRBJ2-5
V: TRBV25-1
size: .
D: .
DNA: TGTGCCAGCAGTGAGATGACGACACCCGCGGAGACCCAGTACTTC
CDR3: CASSEMTTPAETQYF

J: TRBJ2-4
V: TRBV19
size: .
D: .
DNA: TGTGCCAGTCACCCTGGGAGTGGGAAAGCCAAAAACATTCAGTACTTC
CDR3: CASHPGSGKAKNIQYF

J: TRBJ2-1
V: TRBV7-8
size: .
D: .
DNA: TGTGCCAGCAGCTTATGGGGGGGCTCCACAGACAATGAGCAGTTCTTC
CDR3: CASSLWGGSTDNEQFF

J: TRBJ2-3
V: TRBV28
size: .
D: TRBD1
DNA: TGTGCCAGCAGAACAGGGGTAGATACGCAGTATTTT
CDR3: CASRTGVDTQYF

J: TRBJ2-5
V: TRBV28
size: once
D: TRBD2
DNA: TGTGCCAGCTCGAATAATCGGCTAGCGGGGGATGGGGCAGAGACCCAGTACTTC
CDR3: CASSNNRLAGDGAETQYF

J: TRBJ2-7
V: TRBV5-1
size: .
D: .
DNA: TGCGCCAGCAGCTGGGGACTACAGGGGGGGGAGCAGTACTTC
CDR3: CASSWGLQGGEQYF

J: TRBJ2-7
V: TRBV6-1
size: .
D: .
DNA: TGTGCCAGCAGTGATAATATTCCCCCCTACGAGCAGTACTTC
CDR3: CASSDNIPPYEQYF

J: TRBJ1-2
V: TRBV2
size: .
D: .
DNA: TGTGCCAGCAGTGAAGCGGTTACTCTCAGGGTACGGGGCTACACCTTC
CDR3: CASSEAVTLRVRGYTF

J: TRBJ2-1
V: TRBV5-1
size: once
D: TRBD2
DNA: TGCGCCAGCAGCACCTCTAGCGGGATGGGTGAGCAGTTCTTC
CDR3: CASSTSSGMGEQFF

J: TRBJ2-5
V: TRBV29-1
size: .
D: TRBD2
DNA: TGCAGCGTGCCACTAGCGGGGGGTTTCGAGACCCAGTACTTC
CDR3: CSVPLAGGFETQYF

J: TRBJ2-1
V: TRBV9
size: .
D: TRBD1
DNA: TGTGCCAGCAGCGTTTCTATAGGGGGCAGTGAGCAGTTCTTC
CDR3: CASSVSIGGSEQFF